The 29 T cell receptor beta chains in this list originate from one sample, sequenced in a study of vaccination and CD4 T cells after COVID-19. Their antigen targets remain unknown. Described time point: late sampling 161 to 241 days after vaccination in a few convalescent patients. As to treatment: approximately 9-day PBMC culture with coronavirus spike peptide pools or control peptides (ViraFEST assay). The Oncomine TCR Beta short-read assay sequenced DNA from cultured CD4+ T cells. TCRdb used MiXCR to reprocess the PCR reads, holding one entry per CDR3 protein. This sample yields around 16,000 distinct CDR3 sequences, of which around 50% are seen a single time; roughly 16% belongs to the top ten. The specimen comprised CD4+ T cells from blood, cultured in vitro, sampled about 7 months after SARS-CoV-2 vaccination. The receptors were sampled from a human donor who had recovered from COVID-19.

The chain has TRBV19 and TRBJ2-7; TRBD2 matches 9 bases. This CDR3 comprises 15 residues. CDR1 is LNHDA and CDR2 is SQIVND in the germline V gene (reference sequence). The trim removed 6 bases at V and 3 bases at J, leaving 9 bases unmatched. The CDR3 DNA sequence: TGTGCCAGTAGCATCCCGGGGCGGGAGGGCTACGAGCAGTACTTC. Encoded protein: CASSIPGREGYEQYF.

V and J are TRBV11-3 and TRBJ1-1; no firm D call. The CDR3 totals 13 residues. Germline-derived CDR1 and CDR2 are SGHNT and YENEEA. Trimming pared 2 bases from V and 2 bases from J, leaving 6 bases between. The chain's CDR3 is CASSLRPNTEAFF. The CDR3 nucleotides are TGTGCCAGCAGCTTAAGACCAAACACTGAAGCTTTCTTT.

The rearrangement joins TRBV27 to TRBJ1-6, with a tentative D call TRBD1 (6 bases). V was clipped by 6 bases and J by 10 bases, with 16 bases between them. Germline lookup yields CDR1 MNHEY and CDR2 SMNVEV (reference sequence). The CDR3 totals 14 residues. The CDR3 reads CASRRDTLASPLHF. The CDR3 DNA reads TGTGCCAGCAGGCGGGACACCCTAGCCTCACCCCTCCACTTT.

This clonotype was counted once. The CDR3 bases are TGCAGTGCTTTACCGGGACTAGCGGGGGGCCCGGGCGAGCAGTACTTC. This translates into CSALPGLAGGPGEQYF. This chain uses TRBV20-1 with TRBJ2-7, with 15 bases identical to TRBD2. Germline CDR1 DFQATT, CDR2 SNEGSKA (reference sequence). J gave up 6 bases and V 5 bases, and 11 bases lay outside the gene matches. The CDR3 consists of 16 residues.

The V and J genes are TRBV6-1 and TRBJ1-6, with TRBD1 as a possible D gene (5 bases). Trimming shortened V by 6 bases and J by 10 bases, and 19 bases separated the two germline ends. This CDR3 has 15 amino acids. Germline-derived CDR1 and CDR2 are MNHNS and SASEGT. The CDR3: CASRPGVTGYSPLHF. The CDR3 DNA reads as TGTGCCAGCAGGCCCGGGGTTACAGGTTACTCACCCCTCCACTTT.

The CDR3 nucleotides read TGTGCCAGCAGCTCCCGCTGGACAGGCACAGATACGCAGTATTTT. The encoded protein is CASSSRWTGTDTQYF. The chain uses TRBV7-2 and TRBJ2-3, with D tentatively TRBD1 (6 bases). V gave up 4 bases and J gave up 1 base, with 12 bases separating them. Germline assignment: CDR1 SGHTA and CDR2 FQGNSA. The CDR3 covers 15 residues.

The chain links TRBV6-2 or TRBV6-3 to TRBJ1-1; possibly TRBD1 for D (5 bases). Germline CDR1 is MNHEY and CDR2 is SVGEGT. The germline V and J ends were trimmed by 7 bases and 2 bases, with 11 bases remaining between them. The CDR3 runs to 13 residues. The CDR3 DNA sequence: TGTGCCAGCAAACGACAGTCTAACACTGAAGCTTTCTTT. Translating it yields CASKRQSNTEAFF.

J is TRBJ2-3 and V is TRBV5-4; 10 nucleotides match TRBD2. Per germline, CDR1 SGHNT and CDR2 YYREEE (reference sequence). This CDR3 comprises 15 residues. Trimming took 4 bases from V and 6 from J; bases not matched to a gene: 8. CDR3: CASSAAGGIEDTQYF. DNA for the CDR3: TGTGCCAGCAGCGCAGCGGGGGGGATAGAGGATACGCAGTATTTT.

The gene calls are TRBV7-3 and TRBJ2-5; D unclear. CDR3 size: 13 residues. Trimming cost V 0 bases and J 5 bases, with 7 bases left between them. The germline CDR1 and CDR2 sequences are SGHTA and FQGTGA. CDR3 sequence (DNA): TGTGCCAGCAGCTTAACTATGGGCGAGACCCAGTACTTC. Protein sequence: CASSLTMGETQYF.

The chain combines TRBV4-2 with TRBJ1-6; D is ambiguous. This CDR3 has 16 residues. Germline values: CDR1 LGHNA, CDR2 YNFKEQ. The V end was cut by 0 bases, the J end by 5 bases, with 11 bases between. The CDR3 here is CASSQDRQTDNSPLHF. The CDR3 DNA reads as TGTGCCAGCAGCCAAGATCGGCAGACTGATAATTCACCCCTCCACTTT.

By proportion, this clonotype is medium-sized. For the CDR3, the DNA is TGTGCCAGCAGTACAGGGCCTGTCACTGAAGCTTTCTTT. This codes for CASSTGPVTEAFF. The genes are TRBV6-1 and TRBJ1-1, with a possible D match to TRBD1 (6 bases). Germline values: CDR1 MNHNS, CDR2 SASEGT. The CDR3 loop spans 13 amino acids. V lost 5 bases and J 4 bases, leaving 11 bases between the germline ends.

The rearrangement uses TRBV11-3 and TRBJ2-3, with 10 bases identical to TRBD1. The CDR3 is 17 amino acids. The junction had 6 bases not matched to a gene; V was cut back by 1 base and J by 2 bases. The germline V gene has CDR1 SGHNT and CDR2 YENEEA. Here the CDR3 reads CASSLGPGTGVTDTQYF. CDR3 nucleotide sequence: TGTGCCAGCAGCTTAGGTCCGGGGACAGGGGTCACAGATACGCAGTATTTT.

The gene calls are TRBV20-1 and TRBJ2-3, with D perhaps TRBD2 (5 bases). Trimming removed 4 bases at V and 1 base at J, with 12 bases between. The CDR3 extends over 14 amino acids. In germline, CDR1 is DFQATT, CDR2 SNEGSKA (reference sequence). The CDR3 loop reads CSAMEERGTDTQYF. The CDR3 DNA is TGCAGTGCTATGGAGGAACGGGGCACAGATACGCAGTATTTT.

The DNA for the CDR3 is TGTGCCAGCCGGACGGGACTATATAATTCACCCCTCCACTTT. It codes for CASRTGLYNSPLHF. The chain uses TRBV6-1 and TRBJ1-6, with D possibly matching TRBD1 (5 bases). CDR1 is MNHNS and CDR2 is SASEGT in the germline V gene. This CDR3 comprises 14 residues. V lost 8 bases, J lost 4 bases, and 12 bases lay in between.

The chain couples TRBV5-1 to TRBJ2-1; a weak D match, TRBD1 (5 bases). The CDR3 is made up of 12 amino acids. In germline, CDR1 is SGHRS, CDR2 YFSETQ. V was pared by 5 bases and J by 4 bases, with 7 bases between. This chain's CDR3 is CASSSGYNEQFF. For the CDR3, the DNA is TGCGCCAGCAGTTCAGGGTACAATGAGCAGTTCTTC.

There are a few counts of this clonotype. The V and J genes are TRBV27 and TRBJ1-6; perhaps TRBD1 as D (6 bases). Trimming shortened V by 2 bases and J by 9 bases, and 11 bases separated the two germline ends. The CDR3 covers 14 residues. Germline V gives CDR1 MNHEY, CDR2 SMNVEV (reference sequence). CDR3 amino acids: CASSLEGVGSPLHF. The DNA for the CDR3 is TGTGCCAGCAGTTTAGAGGGGGTGGGTTCACCCCTCCACTTT.

This clonotype has more than one count but fewer than ten. The rearrangement joins TRBV7-6 to TRBJ1-6; 8 positions match TRBD1. Trimming at V came to 5 bases and at J to 9 bases, leaving 6 bases not matched to a gene. Germline CDR1 and CDR2: SGHVS and FNYEAQ. The CDR3 sequence is 14 residues long. CDR3 protein: CASSLDRVSSPLHF. CDR3 nucleotides: TGTGCCAGCAGCCTGGACAGGGTTAGTTCACCCCTCCACTTT.

The V gene is TRBV20-1, the J gene TRBJ2-1; weak D call: TRBD2 (6 bases). V was trimmed by 5 bases and J by 4 bases, leaving 15 bases between them. The CDR3 runs 14 residues. Germline lookup yields CDR1 DFQATT and CDR2 SNEGSKA (reference sequence). This chain's CDR3 is CSAGIAELYNEQFF. CDR3 sequence (DNA): TGCAGTGCTGGGATAGCGGAGCTTTACAATGAGCAGTTCTTC.

The chain employs TRBV20-1 and TRBJ2-1; D is ambiguous. Germline V lookup: CDR1 DFQATT, CDR2 SNEGSKA (reference sequence). V lost 3 bases to trimming and J lost 8 bases, with 14 bases between them. The CDR3 contains 13 residues. CDR3 amino acids: CSASELPRDEQFF. The CDR3 nucleotides read TGCAGTGCTAGCGAACTACCTCGGGATGAGCAGTTCTTC.

This clonotype was counted a few times. J is TRBJ2-3 and V is TRBV7-2, with D perhaps matching TRBD1 (7 bases). The CDR3 contains 15 residues. Per the germline V gene, CDR1 is SGHTA and CDR2 is FQGNSA. The germline V and J ends were trimmed by 5 bases and 5 bases, with 17 bases remaining between them. The CDR3 loop reads CASSPQGGREDTQYF. CDR3 in DNA: TGTGCCAGCAGCCCCCAGGGGGGTCGGGAAGATACGCAGTATTTT.

A note on this clonotype: The junction departs from germline at one end; a sequencing error may be responsible. This sequence joins TRBV7-7 and TRBJ2-3; D gene ambiguous. This CDR3 is 14 amino acids long. Germline-derived CDR1 and CDR2 are SSHAT and FNYEAQ (reference sequence). The CDR3: CASSLSVNTDTQYF. CDR3 in DNA: TGTGCTAGCAGCTTAAGCGTTAACACAGATACGCAGTATTTT.

The chain employs TRBV20-1 and TRBJ2-5, with 11 bases fitting TRBD2. The CDR3 length is 14 residues. CDR1 is DFQATT and CDR2 is SNEGSKA in the germline V gene (reference sequence). J was trimmed by 1 base and V by 3 bases; bases with no gene match: 1. CDR3 amino acids: CSASSGRGQETQYF. Here the CDR3 DNA reads TGCAGTGCTAGTAGCGGGAGGGGCCAAGAGACCCAGTACTTC.

The J gene is TRBJ1-2, the V gene TRBV4-3; TRBD1 matches 8 bases. The germline V gene has CDR1 LGHNA and CDR2 YSLEER. The CDR3 is made up of 15 amino acids. The V and J ends lost 3 bases and 3 bases, in that order; junction bases with no gene match: 6. CDR3 amino acids: CASSQDPGGHYGYTF. CDR3 sequence (DNA): TGCGCCAGCAGCCAGGACCCAGGGGGCCACTATGGCTACACCTTC.

This clonotype was observed a single time. The chain uses TRBV6-5 and TRBJ2-7; 10 nucleotides match TRBD2. V lost 4 bases, J lost 0 bases, and 3 bases stayed unmatched. CDR3 size: 15 residues. Germline values: CDR1 MNHEY, CDR2 SVGAGI. This chain's CDR3 is CASSSLAGDSYEQYF. CDR3 sequence (DNA): TGTGCCAGCAGTTCCCTAGCGGGGGACTCCTACGAGCAGTACTTC.

This chain connects TRBV5-4 to TRBJ1-2, with unresolved D. Trimming pared 1 base from V and 6 bases from J, leaving 10 bases between. CDR3 length equals 13 residues. The V gene's germline CDR1 is SGHNT and CDR2 YYREEE (reference sequence). The CDR3 sequence: CASSLSLPDGYTF. The CDR3 DNA is TGTGCCAGCAGCTTGTCCCTACCGGATGGCTACACCTTC. Combining the CDR3 with reference TRBV5-4 and TRBJ1-2 gives the whole variable domain ETGVTQSPTHLIKTRGQQVTLRCSSQSGHNTVSWYQQALGQGPQFIFQYYREEENGRGNFPPRFSGLQFPNYSSELNVNALELDDSALYLCASSLSLPDGYTFGSGTRLTVV.

This clonotype was observed a handful of times. V and J are TRBV24-1 and TRBJ2-2; D unclear. Germline V gene lookup returns CDR1 KGHDR and CDR2 SFDVKD. This CDR3 contains 14 residues. The V and J ends lost 1 base and 3 bases respectively, with 5 bases between them. CDR3 in DNA: TGTGCCACCAGTGATTTTCCAGACACCGGGGAGCTGTTTTTT. Amino acids: CATSDFPDTGELFF.

The CDR3 reads CSAARTGTSGTYEQYF. The CDR3 nucleotides are TGCAGTGCAGCCCGAACCGGGACTAGCGGGACCTACGAGCAGTACTTC. This chain connects TRBV20-1 to TRBJ2-7; 13 nucleotides align to TRBD2. The germline V gene has CDR1 DFQATT and CDR2 SNEGSKA (reference sequence). The CDR3 is made up of 16 amino acids. V was pared by 6 bases and J by 2 bases, with 10 bases of the junction left unmatched.

Only a few counts were recorded for this clonotype. The rearrangement links TRBV7-2 to TRBJ2-2, with D hard to call. The CDR3 covers 14 residues. Trimming removed 2 bases from V and 6 bases from J, with 10 bases in between. Germline V CDR1 and CDR2: SGHTA, FQGNSA. The CDR3 DNA reads as TGTGCCAGCAGCTTATATCAAGCCGCCGGGGAGCTGTTTTTT. Translating gives CASSLYQAAGELFF.

V and J are TRBV7-2 and TRBJ2-5; TRBD1 agrees at 7 bases. Losses at the gene ends were 4 bases for V and 0 bases for J; bases not matched to a gene: 5. Germline CDR1 reads SGHTA; CDR2 reads FQGNSA. This CDR3 is built from 15 residues. The CDR3 DNA reads TGTGCCAGCAGCTACCGACAGGGCTACCAAGAGACCCAGTACTTC. This gives the protein CASSYRQGYQETQYF.